This T cell receptor beta chain was recovered during a study of Tregs in tolerant kidney transplant recipients. Unstimulated regulatory T cells (CD4+CD25+CD127-), CD4+CD25- non-regulatory cells, CD4 and CD8 cells were FACS-sorted from thawed PBMCs. An overnight rest at 37°C with 150 to 250 IU/ml IL-2 preceded regulatory T cell sorting from thawed PBMCs. Some clones are missing from TCRdb's copy, which holds only in-frame ones; the method was immunoSEQ multiplex PCR. Of about 78,000 clones in the sample, around 93% are singletons; the top ten hold 0.34%. Material: Tregs from blood, obtained before the transplant. The sequence was collected from a human donor who received a combined kidney and bone marrow transplant.

The CDR3 DNA follows: TGTGCCAGCGGCCCTCAGGGTGGCGGGCCCCAGCATTTT. This codes for CASGPQGGGPQHF. The rearrangement uses TRBV2 and TRBJ1-5; tentative D call: TRBD1 (5 bases). The V end was cut by 8 bases, the J end by 9 bases, with 17 bases between. The CDR3 sequence is 13 residues long. Germline V gene data show CDR1 as SNHLY and CDR2 as FYNNEI.